This passage covers 27 T cell receptor beta chains from one sample sequenced in a study of beta chain features in type 1 diabetes. The study's findings and limits: When Type 1 diabetes patients were examined, their TCRB CDR3s proved moderately but significantly shorter in all four CD4+ subsets.

Their antigens are not known. cDNA synthesis used the whole RNA isolate, giving expressed TCRB sequences. Libraries were prepared by immunoSEQ multiplex PCR; TCRdb keeps only in-frame clonotypes and omits some of them. Seen here are some 14,000 clones, more than 55% observed once, and the top ten hold 0.55% to 0.6%. Sequencing was performed on stem cell memory CD4+ T cells from blood. Every receptor here comes from a woman aged 18-29 years with type 1 diabetes.

This clone has only one observation. V and J are TRBV4-3 and TRBJ2-5; D is undetermined. The DNA matches TRBJ2-7 better at its end, which makes the J call doubtful. CDR1 is LGHNA, CDR2 YSLEER, per germline. This CDR3 comprises 14 residues. Here the CDR3 reads CASSQALSSYEQYF. CDR3 DNA: TGCGCCAGCAGCCAAGCCCTAAGCTCCTACGAGCAGTACTTC.

V gene TRBV10-3 combines with J gene TRBJ2-5; 7 positions agree with TRBD1. V was clipped by 2 bases and J by 4 bases; unmatched bases: 1. Looked up from germline, CDR1 is ENHRY and CDR2 is SYGVKD. This CDR3 spans 13 amino acids. The chain's CDR3 is CAISEEGAETQYF. DNA of the CDR3: TGTGCCATCAGTGAGGAGGGGGCAGAGACCCAGTACTTC.

This clone was detected only a few times. This chain uses TRBV23-1 with TRBJ2-7; TRBD1 aligns across 9 bases. TRBV23-1 is filed as an ORF, its function uncertain. V gave up 1 base and J gave up 6 bases; unmatched junction bases: 16. The CDR3 covers 18 residues. This CDR3 reads CASSQCNSVDRGYGEQYF. The CDR3 DNA is TGCGCCAGCAGTCAATGTAACTCCGTCGACAGGGGGTACGGCGAGCAGTACTTC.

The chain links TRBV7-2 to TRBJ2-3; D call uncertain. The V and J ends lost 5 bases and 2 bases respectively, with 11 bases between them. This CDR3 is 14 amino acids long. CDR1 and CDR2 (germline): SGHTA, FQGNSA. For the CDR3, the DNA is TGTGCCAGCAGCCAGGCGTCAGCCACAGATACGCAGTATTTT. This gives the protein CASSQASATDTQYF.

V gene TRBV7-2 combines with J gene TRBJ2-3; D is unresolved. Trimming took off 6 bases at V and 6 bases at J, with 16 bases between the two ends. Germline CDR1 reads SGHTA; CDR2 reads FQGNSA. CDR3 length equals 14 residues. Here the CDR3 DNA reads TGTGCCAGCAGATCGGGTCCCGTCCCGGATACGCAGTATTTT. Its translation: CASRSGPVPDTQYF.

The V call is TRBV27, the J call TRBJ2-1, with 7 bases matching TRBD2. Germline loops: CDR1 MNHEY, CDR2 SMNVEV (reference sequence). The V segment lost 2 bases and the J segment 6 bases; nucleotides outside the gene matches: 10. The CDR3 sequence is 16 residues long. CDR3 sequence (DNA): TGTGCCAGCAGTTTAACACAACGGGACTACTTCAATGAGCAGTTCTTC. This translates into CASSLTQRDYFNEQFF.

This clone was seen once. This chain uses TRBV19 with TRBJ1-2; D is uncertain. There are 14 residues in the CDR3. V was trimmed by 3 bases and J by 1 base, leaving 9 bases between them. Germline V gives CDR1 LNHDA, CDR2 SQIVND (reference sequence). CDR3 bases: TGTGCCAGTAGTATTCCGAGGGTTAACTATGGCTACACCTTC. Translated, it gives CASSIPRVNYGYTF.

The genes are TRBV6-1 and TRBJ2-1; 11 nucleotides agree with TRBD2. This CDR3 is built from 16 residues. The germline gives CDR1 MNHNS, CDR2 SASEGT. Trimming at V came to 1 base and at J to 5 bases, leaving 4 bases not matched to a gene. The CDR3 loop reads CASSEELAGGHNEQFF. CDR3 coding DNA: TGTGCCAGCAGTGAAGAGCTAGCGGGGGGCCACAATGAGCAGTTCTTC.

The CDR3 reads CAISGRGLGEQFF. The DNA for the CDR3 is TGTGCCATCAGTGGCAGGGGGCTGGGTGAGCAGTTCTTC. The chain uses TRBV10-3 and TRBJ2-1; 8 bases fit TRBD1. The CDR3 is 13 residues long. Trimming took 4 bases from V and 9 from J; bases not matched to a gene: 5. The V gene's germline CDR1 is ENHRY and CDR2 SYGVKD.

This clone was picked up a small number of times. V and J are TRBV19 and TRBJ2-7, with D unclear. V was shortened by 9 bases and J by 3 bases, with 21 bases between the two germline ends. Germline values: CDR1 LNHDA, CDR2 SQIVND (reference sequence). The CDR3 loop spans 15 amino acids. The CDR3 DNA follows: TGTGCCAGCAAAAACAAGAACCTCCTTCTCTACGAGCAGTACTTC. This gives the protein CASKNKNLLLYEQYF.

This clone came up a few times. This chain uses TRBV18 with TRBJ1-4; D is ambiguous. This CDR3 spans 13 amino acids. Germline V gene lookup returns CDR1 KGHSH and CDR2 LQKENI. Between the trimmed V and J ends, which lost 6 bases and 5 bases, there was a span of 10 bases. CDR3 residues: CASSMGRNEKLFF. For the CDR3, the DNA is TGTGCCAGCTCCATGGGGAGGAATGAAAAACTGTTTTTT.

The J gene is TRBJ2-7, the V gene TRBV11-3; the D is unclear. This CDR3 has 13 residues. Deletions cut 4 bases from V and 10 bases from J, with 17 bases between. In germline, CDR1 is SGHNT, CDR2 YENEEA. CDR3 in amino acids: CASSSYPDKFQYF. In DNA form, the CDR3 reads TGTGCCAGCAGCTCCTATCCCGACAAATTTCAGTACTTC.

There are a few counts of this clone. The V gene is TRBV20-1, the J gene TRBJ2-5; tentative D call: TRBD2 (6 bases). The CDR3 has 11 residues. Germline CDR1 and CDR2: DFQATT and SNEGSKA (reference sequence). V lost 7 bases, J lost 13 bases, and 19 bases lay in between. The CDR3 spells CSGRGAGRVYF. The CDR3, as DNA: TGCAGTGGTCGCGGGGCGGGAAGAGTGTACTTC.

The chain combines TRBV19 with TRBJ1-3; 9 bases line up with TRBD1. V trimming: 10 bases; J trimming: 0 bases; junction bases outside the gene matches: 10. The CDR3 spans 16 residues. The germline CDR1 and CDR2 sequences are LNHDA and SQIVND (reference sequence). CDR3 protein: CATDPGQGPSGNTIYF. CDR3 DNA: TGTGCCACCGACCCCGGACAGGGGCCCTCTGGAAACACCATATATTTT.

This chain connects TRBV6-5 to TRBJ1-1; D call uncertain. CDR1 is MNHEY and CDR2 is SVGAGI in the germline V gene. CDR3 length: 15 amino acids. V lost 6 bases and J lost 6, with 20 bases in between. CDR3 in amino acids: CASRQTRTRGPEAFF. CDR3 sequence (DNA): TGTGCCAGCAGACAAACTCGGACCCGGGGTCCTGAAGCTTTCTTT.

J is TRBJ1-1 and V is TRBV7-2; TRBD1 matches at 8 bases. This CDR3 spans 15 amino acids. CDR1 and CDR2 from the germline V gene are SGHTA and FQGNSA. J lost 5 bases, V lost 10 bases, and 15 bases had no gene match. CDR3 nucleotide sequence: TGTGCCACCCGCAGACAGGGGACTTCGCGGACTGAAGCTTTCTTT. Translating gives CATRRQGTSRTEAFF.

The chain uses TRBV7-2 and TRBJ2-5, with D hard to call. Trimming removed 4 bases from V and 2 bases from J, with 14 bases in between. The CDR3 extends over 15 amino acids. Germline loops: CDR1 SGHTA, CDR2 FQGNSA. The CDR3 sequence is CASSSTRDSQETQYF. The CDR3 DNA reads TGTGCCAGCAGCTCCACCCGCGACTCTCAAGAGACCCAGTACTTC.

V usage is TRBV6-6 and J usage is TRBJ1-1; 7 nucleotides line up with TRBD1. The CDR3 runs to 15 residues. Germline assignment: CDR1 MNHNY and CDR2 SVGAGI (reference sequence). The V and J ends lost 8 bases and 0 bases, in that order; junction bases with no gene match: 9. DNA of the CDR3: TGTGCCAGCCGACAGGGTGTTTTCATGAACACTGAAGCTTTCTTT. Its translation is CASRQGVFMNTEAFF.

The genes are TRBV4-3 and TRBJ1-5, with TRBD1 identical over 9 bases. This CDR3 comprises 15 residues. Per the germline V gene, CDR1 is LGHNA and CDR2 is YSLEER. After removal of 3 bases from V and 4 bases from J, the junction contained 4 bases not matched to a gene. The CDR3 DNA reads as TGCGCCAGCAGCCAGACCGGACAGGGGAATCAGCCCCAGCATTTT. It translates to CASSQTGQGNQPQHF.

This clone was observed a few times. The V and J genes are TRBV5-1 and TRBJ2-1, with TRBD2 matching over 12 bases. Germline lookup yields CDR1 SGHRS and CDR2 YFSETQ. J lost 7 bases, V lost 4 bases, and 9 bases had no gene match. This CDR3 spans 16 amino acids. CDR3 bases: TGCGCCAGCAGCACTTTGACTAGCGGGAGCATAAATGAGCAGTTCTTC. Its protein is CASSTLTSGSINEQFF.

In its sample, this clone was seen a few times. CDR3: CASSQVGLRGEKLFF. CDR3 coding DNA: TGTGCCAGCAGCCAAGTAGGCCTCCGGGGTGAAAAACTGTTTTTT. This sequence joins TRBV14 and TRBJ1-4; D is uncertain. Per the germline V gene, CDR1 is SGHDN and CDR2 is FVKESK. V dropped 1 base and J dropped 7 bases, with 13 bases sitting between them. There are 15 residues in the CDR3. The whole variable domain, filled in from reference TRBV14 and TRBJ1-4, reads EAGVTQFPSHSVIEKGQTVTLRCDPISGHDNLYWYRRVMGKEIKFLLHFVKESKQDESGMPNNRFLAERTGGTYSTLKVQPAELEDSGVYFCASSQVGLRGEKLFFGSGTQLSVL.

V usage is TRBV6-5 and J usage is TRBJ1-3; possible D gene TRBD1, 5 bases. In germline, CDR1 is MNHEY, CDR2 SVGAGI. The CDR3 sequence is 13 residues long. V lost 8 bases, J lost 2 bases, and 10 bases lay in between. CDR3 in amino acids: CASGIGAGNTIYF. The CDR3 bases are TGTGCCAGCGGCATAGGGGCTGGAAACACCATATATTTT.

The chain carries TRBV18 and TRBJ2-1; D remains unclear. The germline V and J ends were trimmed by 0 bases and 1 base, with 10 bases remaining between them. The CDR3 is made up of 16 amino acids. CDR1 and CDR2 (germline): KGHSH, LQKENI. CDR3 protein: CASSPPAGSSYNEQFF. The CDR3 nucleotides read TGTGCCAGCTCACCACCGGCAGGCTCTTCCTACAATGAGCAGTTCTTC.

The chain is built from TRBV7-9 and TRBJ2-7; a possible D gene is TRBD1 (6 bases). The CDR3 is 17 amino acids. V lost 5 bases, J lost 0 bases, and 20 bases lay in between. Germline V gives CDR1 SEHNR, CDR2 FQNEAQ (reference sequence). CDR3 loop: CASSALTGSASSYEQYF. In DNA, the CDR3 is TGTGCCAGCAGCGCGCTAACAGGGTCGGCGAGCTCCTACGAGCAGTACTTC.

The chain joins TRBV10-3 to TRBJ2-2, with a tentative D call TRBD2 (6 bases). The V gene lost 3 bases and the J gene lost 6 bases, with 17 bases spanning the gap. This CDR3 is 16 amino acids long. CDR1 is ENHRY and CDR2 is SYGVKD in the germline V gene. The CDR3 DNA reads as TGTGCCATCAGTGACCGTGGGACCCCGGGGGCCGGGGAGCTGTTTTTT. Encoded protein: CAISDRGTPGAGELFF.

This clone was found once. DNA for the CDR3: TGTGCCAGCACCGTAGGAAGCGGCCCGTACGAGCAGTACTTC. As protein: CASTVGSGPYEQYF. The chain joins TRBV7-2 to TRBJ2-7, with D perhaps TRBD2 (5 bases). The CDR3 runs to 14 residues. Germline V gene lookup returns CDR1 SGHTA and CDR2 FQGNSA. The germline V and J ends were trimmed by 7 bases and 4 bases, with 17 bases remaining between them.

V gene TRBV29-1 combines with J gene TRBJ2-2; D may be TRBD2 (5 bases). Germline CDR1 and CDR2: SQVTM and ANQGSEA. Trimming stripped 6 bases from V and 5 bases from J, with 13 bases between. CDR3 size: 13 residues. The CDR3 reads CSVAPSGTGELFF. CDR3 coding DNA: TGCAGCGTCGCCCCCTCGGGAACCGGGGAGCTGTTTTTT.